This T cell receptor (beta chain) was observed in a study of Graves' ophthalmopathy and Graves' hyperthyroidism. On this clonotype: Its antigen is still unknown. At one end, the junction sequence differs from germline, possibly due to a read error.

The CDR3 is 15 amino acids. Germline V gene data show CDR1 as KGHSH and CDR2 as LQKENI. Points from the study as a whole: The majority of expanded thyroid clonotypes above 0.001 frequency also occurred in blood. Sensitivity reached 87.88% and specificity approximately 81% for a 13-signature model separating ophthalmopathy from stable hyperthyroidism.

RNA transcripts yielded amplified TCR beta CDR3 regions. First-round RT-PCR relied on HTBI primers, and a second-round multiplex PCR came next. TCRdb passed the multiplex PCR reads through MiXCR, listing each CDR3 protein once. Counted here are over 500,000 distinct CDR3 sequences, about a fifth occurring once; the ten biggest clones make up more than 5.5%. Absence of ophthalmopathy within 18 months of follow-up defined stable hyperthyroidism. Fresh peripheral blood, roughly 9.8 ml, was the PBMC source. The TCR originated in a woman younger than 30 with stable Graves' hyperthyroidism. Some clones in this sample may be carry-over from other donors' samples. Source material: peripheral blood. V and J are TRBV18 and TRBJ1-1; 8 bases are a match to TRBD1. CDR3 protein: CASSQKGQGLTEASF. DNA for the CDR3: TGTGCCAGCTCACAAAAAGGACAGGGACTTACTGAAGCTTCCTTT.